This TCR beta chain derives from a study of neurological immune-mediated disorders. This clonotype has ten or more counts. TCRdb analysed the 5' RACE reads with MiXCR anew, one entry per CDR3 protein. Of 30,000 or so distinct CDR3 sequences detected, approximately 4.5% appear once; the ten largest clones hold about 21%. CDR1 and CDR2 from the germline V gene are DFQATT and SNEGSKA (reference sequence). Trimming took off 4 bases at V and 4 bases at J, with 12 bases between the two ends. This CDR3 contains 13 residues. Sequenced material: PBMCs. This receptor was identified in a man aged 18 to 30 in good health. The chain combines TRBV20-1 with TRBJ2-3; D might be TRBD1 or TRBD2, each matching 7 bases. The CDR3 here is CSAKAGQSDTQYF. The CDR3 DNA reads TGCAGTGCTAAAGCGGGACAGTCAGATACGCAGTATTTT.